Sequencing of this TCR beta chain was carried out in a study of T cells after yellow fever vaccination. Study-level information: Libraries from low-cell-number fractions were prepared with the SMART-Seq v4 Ultra Low Input RNA kit.

Study-level points and caveats: From the bulk population, abundant clonotypes could contaminate and appear within FACS-sorted repertoires. Once the booster was given, most primary-vaccination clones reappeared, at approximately 97% for CD4 and roughly 90% for CD8.

It was through 5'RACE template switching that TCR cDNA was made, with a universal primer site and UMIs added. Using its own MiXCR run on the 5' RACE reads, TCRdb lists one record per CDR3 protein. The repertoire includes more than 120,000 distinct CDR3 sequences, 7.7% of them detected once, and under 0.85% sits in the top ten. Germline assignment: CDR1 SEHNR and CDR2 FQNEAQ (reference sequence). V dropped 5 bases and J dropped 8; count of bases not matched to a gene: 14. The CDR3 length is 16 residues. Many counts were recorded for this clonotype. The target antigen is unknown. The sequence came from a young man who received the YFV17D yellow fever vaccine. The source material was CD4+ T cells sorted from PBMCs, sampled 5 days after the yellow fever booster vaccination. V is TRBV7-9 and J is TRBJ2-1; 8 bases match TRBD2. This CDR3 reads CASSPLGLVNWDEQFF. The CDR3 nucleotides are TGTGCCAGCAGCCCCCTGGGACTAGTTAATTGGGATGAGCAGTTCTTC.